The 32 T cell receptor beta chains listed next were all sequenced from one sample in a study of blood T cell repertoires in COVID-19. Data came from immunoSEQ multiplex PCR; TCRdb stores just in-frame clones and leaves some out. Of 140,000 to 150,000 clones detected, roughly 90% appear once; the ten largest clones hold 3.5% to 4.5%. Sequenced sample: PBMCs or T cells enriched from blood (not recorded which). The receptors stem from a woman aged 40 to 50 who had been exposed to COVID-19.

This chain's CDR3 is CASSEAGAGFNSPLHF. The CDR3 DNA sequence: TGTGCCAGCAGTGAAGCGGGAGCAGGCTTTAATTCACCCCTCCACTTT. This chain uses TRBV25-1 with TRBJ1-6; D is unclear. V dropped 2 bases and J dropped 6 bases, with 14 bases sitting between them. CDR1 MGHDK and CDR2 SYGVNS come from the germline V gene. CDR3 length equals 16 residues.

The chain employs TRBV5-1 and TRBJ2-7, with 9 nucleotides matching TRBD1. J lost 5 bases, V lost 3 bases, and 6 bases had no gene match. Germline V gene sequence: CDR1 SGHRS, CDR2 YFSETQ. The CDR3 is 14 residues long. CDR3 amino acids: CASSWGQGRNEQYF. The CDR3 DNA follows: TGCGCCAGCAGCTGGGGACAGGGACGGAACGAGCAGTACTTC.

V gene TRBV29-1 combines with J gene TRBJ2-7; possibly TRBD1 for D (6 bases). CDR1 is SQVTM, CDR2 ANQGSEA, per germline. V gave up 4 bases and J gave up 5 bases, with 15 bases separating them. The CDR3 runs 13 residues. Here the CDR3 reads CSVGPKRQDEQYF. CDR3 DNA: TGCAGCGTTGGGCCGAAACGACAGGACGAGCAGTACTTC.

This clone appeared once. The chain joins TRBV6-5 to TRBJ2-7; D unclear. Trimming removed 5 bases from V and 0 bases from J, with 8 bases in between. Germline V gene lookup returns CDR1 MNHEY and CDR2 SVGAGI. The CDR3 totals 13 residues. The CDR3 loop is CASSQAPSYEQYF. The CDR3 DNA sequence: TGTGCCAGCAGTCAGGCGCCCTCCTACGAGCAGTACTTC.

J is TRBJ2-4 and V is TRBV6-7; 7 bases agree with TRBD2. TRBV6-7 is noted as an ORF with a role that remains uncertain. The CDR3 totals 20 residues. V was clipped by 2 bases and J by 0 bases; unmatched bases: 16. In DNA, the CDR3 is TGTGCCAGCAGTTACCGAAATTTATTAGGACTAGGGAGAGCCAAAAACATTCAGTACTTC. Its translation is CASSYRNLLGLGRAKNIQYF.

This chain joins TRBV29-1 and TRBJ2-1; TRBD2 matches at 10 bases. CDR1 and CDR2 from the germline V gene are SQVTM and ANQGSEA. V lost 8 bases, J lost 9 bases, and 10 bases stayed unmatched. The CDR3 totals 13 residues. The CDR3 is CSYLGLAFSEQFF. As DNA, the CDR3 is TGCAGCTACTTGGGACTAGCGTTCAGTGAGCAGTTCTTC.

V is TRBV4-3 and J is TRBJ2-1; TRBD2 aligns across 11 bases. CDR1 is LGHNA, CDR2 YSLEER, per germline. The V segment lost 2 bases and the J segment 2 bases; nucleotides outside the gene matches: 2. The CDR3 is 16 amino acids. The CDR3 sequence: CASSQRLAGPYNEQFF. The CDR3 DNA is TGCGCCAGCAGCCAACGACTAGCGGGACCCTACAATGAGCAGTTCTTC.

This sequence joins TRBV28 and TRBJ1-1; D unresolved. The CDR3 has 15 amino acids. The V end lost 3 bases, the J end lost 1 base, and 12 bases lay between the germline ends. Germline V lookup: CDR1 MDHEN, CDR2 SYDVKM. The DNA for the CDR3 is TGTGCCAGCAGTTTCTACGCCGCGGGGAACACTGAAGCTTTCTTT. Protein sequence: CASSFYAAGNTEAFF.

The rearrangement joins TRBV12-5 to TRBJ1-2; 12 nucleotides align to TRBD1. Trimming took 3 bases from V and 3 from J; bases not matched to a gene: 17. The CDR3 contains 20 residues. Germline V gene data show CDR1 as LGHNT and CDR2 as FRNRAP. The CDR3, as DNA: TGTGCTAGTGGTTTCGCCCTTACCTTATGGGACAGGGGGCGCGACTATGGCTACACCTTC. Protein sequence: CASGFALTLWDRGRDYGYTF. Combining the CDR3 with reference TRBV12-5 and TRBJ1-2 gives the whole variable domain DARVTQTPRHKVTEMGQEVTMRCQPILGHNTVFWYRQTMMQGLELLAYFRNRAPLDDSGMPKDRFSAEMPDATLATLKIQPSEPRDSAVYFCASGFALTLWDRGRDYGYTFGSGTRLTVV.

The chain recombines TRBV7-9 with TRBJ2-1, with 8 bases matching TRBD2. Unmatched junction bases numbered 9, after V lost 5 bases and J lost 3 bases. This CDR3 is built from 16 residues. In germline, CDR1 is SEHNR, CDR2 FQNEAQ (reference sequence). The CDR3 here is CASSRRVAGIYNEQFF. The CDR3 nucleotides are TGTGCCAGCAGCCGTCGGGTAGCGGGAATCTACAATGAGCAGTTCTTC.

V and J are TRBV27 and TRBJ2-1, with 9 bases aligning to TRBD1. Germline CDR1 MNHEY, CDR2 SMNVEV (reference sequence). V shed 4 bases, J shed 6 bases, and the junction held 10 bases outside the gene matches. This CDR3 comprises 16 residues. The CDR3 DNA sequence: TGTGCCAGCAGTTCCCCGGCCGGACAGGGGTTCAATGAGCAGTTCTTC. Translated, it gives CASSSPAGQGFNEQFF.

This clone was counted only a few times. J is TRBJ2-1 and V is TRBV7-2; the match to TRBD2 covers 16 bases. CDR3 size: 18 residues. V shed 5 bases, J shed 4 bases, and the junction held 8 bases outside the gene matches. Germline V CDR1 and CDR2: SGHTA, FQGNSA. CDR3 DNA sequence: TGTGCCAGCAGCCAGGGACTAGCGGGAGGGAGGCGATACAATGAGCAGTTCTTC. This sequence encodes CASSQGLAGGRRYNEQFF.

V gene TRBV7-7 combines with J gene TRBJ2-3; 11 positions agree with TRBD1. Germline loops: CDR1 SSHAT, CDR2 FNYEAQ (reference sequence). After removal of 1 base from V and 5 bases from J, the junction contained 11 bases not matched to a gene. The CDR3 has 18 amino acids. This CDR3 is CASSLGVGQGAPLDTQYF. The CDR3 region has the DNA TGTGCCAGCAGCTTAGGAGTTGGACAGGGGGCACCTCTAGATACGCAGTATTTT.

This clone was recorded once. The chain is built from TRBV4-3 and TRBJ2-7, with TRBD2 matching over 9 bases. Trimming at V came to 0 bases and at J to 4 bases, leaving 10 bases not matched to a gene. The CDR3 contains 17 residues. Germline V gene lookup returns CDR1 LGHNA and CDR2 YSLEER. The CDR3 nucleotides read TGCGCCAGCAGCCAAGATTATTCCCCAGCGGGAGGTTACGAGCAGTACTTC. Amino acids: CASSQDYSPAGGYEQYF.

The V gene is TRBV5-4, the J gene TRBJ2-1, with 16 positions matching TRBD2. This CDR3 has 18 amino acids. V was pared by 5 bases and J by 2 bases, with 7 bases of the junction left unmatched. Per germline, CDR1 SGHNT and CDR2 YYREEE (reference sequence). The CDR3 DNA reads as TGTGCCAGCAGTTCCGGGACTAGCGGGAGGGGAGCCTACAATGAGCAGTTCTTC. This sequence encodes CASSSGTSGRGAYNEQFF.

V and J are TRBV13 and TRBJ2-2; TRBD2 matches 7 bases. Germline CDR1 and CDR2: PRHDT and FYEKMQ (reference sequence). The CDR3 is 16 amino acids. Unmatched junction bases numbered 7, after V lost 0 bases and J lost 6 bases. Here the CDR3 reads CASSLGRGDLAGELFF. Written as DNA, the CDR3 is TGTGCCAGCAGCTTAGGCCGGGGGGACTTGGCCGGGGAGCTGTTTTTT. Looking up the rest from reference TRBV13 and TRBJ2-2 gives the full variable domain: AAGVIQSPRHLIKEKRETATLKCYPIPRHDTVYWYQQGPGQDPQFLISFYEKMQSDKGSIPDRFSAQQFSDYHSELNMSSLELGDSALYFCASSLGRGDLAGELFFGEGSRLTVL.

The rearrangement joins TRBV10-1 to TRBJ2-2; 9 bases map to TRBD2. This CDR3 spans 16 amino acids. In germline, CDR1 is WNHNN, CDR2 SYGVQD (reference sequence). With 5 bases clipped from V and 5 bases from J, the junction kept 9 bases outside the gene matches. The CDR3 protein is CASSPIAGVNTGELFF. CDR3 coding DNA: TGCGCCAGCAGTCCGATAGCGGGAGTAAATACCGGGGAGCTGTTTTTT.

The chain carries TRBV5-1 and TRBJ2-3; no clear D. The length of the CDR3 is 14 residues. V dropped 0 bases and J dropped 5 bases, with 10 bases sitting between them. Germline assignment: CDR1 SGHRS and CDR2 YFSETQ. The chain's CDR3 is CASSLADTEDTQYF. CDR3 nucleotide sequence: TGCGCCAGCAGCTTGGCCGACACGGAAGATACGCAGTATTTT.

The chain carries TRBV5-4 and TRBJ2-1; possibly TRBD2 for D (6 bases). The CDR3 runs to 14 residues. Germline lookup yields CDR1 SGHNT and CDR2 YYREEE (reference sequence). The V and J ends lost 5 bases and 5 bases respectively, with 14 bases between them. The CDR3 reads CASSYPRGDNEQFF. In DNA form, the CDR3 reads TGTGCCAGCAGTTACCCCCGCGGGGACAATGAGCAGTTCTTC. The entire variable domain, with the rest obtained from reference TRBV5-4 and TRBJ2-1, is as follows: ETGVTQSPTHLIKTRGQQVTLRCSSQSGHNTVSWYQQALGQGPQFIFQYYREEENGRGNFPPRFSGLQFPNYSSELNVNALELDDSALYLCASSYPRGDNEQFFGPGTRLTVL.

The chain couples TRBV5-1 to TRBJ1-1; D is undetermined. The germline V gene has CDR1 SGHRS and CDR2 YFSETQ. This CDR3 spans 14 amino acids. V lost 0 bases and J 1 base, leaving 7 bases between the germline ends. The CDR3 bases are TGCGCCAGCAGCTTGGAGCTAGGGAACACTGAAGCTTTCTTT. Translating gives CASSLELGNTEAFF.

The CDR3 region has the DNA TGTGCCAGCAGCGTTGGGGGACTAGCTACCGAGCAGTACTTC. Translated: CASSVGGLATEQYF. V is TRBV9 and J is TRBJ2-7; 9 bases map to TRBD2. V shed 2 bases and J 6 bases; nucleotides not matched to a gene: 6. The CDR3 totals 14 residues. From germline, CDR1 is SGDLS and CDR2 YYNGEE. The full variable domain, with the rest looked up from reference TRBV9 and TRBJ2-7, is DSGVTQTPKHLITATGQRVTLRCSPRSGDLSVYWYQQSLDQGLQFLIQYYNGEERAKGNILERFSAQQFPDLHSELNLSSLELGDSALYFCASSVGGLATEQYFGPGTRLTVT.

CDR3 region: CASSWGLANTGELFF. The CDR3 nucleotides read TGTGCCAGCAGTTGGGGACTAGCTAACACCGGGGAGCTGTTTTTT. The V and J genes are TRBV6-5 and TRBJ2-2, with 9 bases lining up with TRBD2. The J segment lost 2 bases and the V segment lost 4 bases, leaving 2 bases of the junction unmatched. The germline gives CDR1 MNHEY, CDR2 SVGAGI. The CDR3 runs 15 residues.

The rearrangement uses TRBV29-1 and TRBJ1-1; 10 nucleotides agree with TRBD1. V gave up 2 bases and J gave up 7 bases; unmatched junction bases: 7. The germline V gene encodes CDR1 SQVTM and CDR2 ANQGSEA. The CDR3 contains 14 residues. The CDR3 region is CSVERGQGFGEAFF. CDR3 bases: TGCAGCGTTGAAAGGGGACAGGGGTTTGGTGAAGCTTTCTTT.

The V gene is TRBV19, the J gene TRBJ2-2; D is perhaps TRBD2 (5 bases). This CDR3 is built from 17 residues. Trimming pared 10 bases from V and 1 base from J, leaving 22 bases between. Per the germline V gene, CDR1 is LNHDA and CDR2 is SQIVND (reference sequence). The CDR3 DNA sequence: TGTGCCATATCCGTCGCATGGGAGAGAAAGAACACCGGGGAGCTGTTTTTT. Translated: CAISVAWERKNTGELFF.

The chain uses TRBV7-2 and TRBJ2-1, with D perhaps matching TRBD1 (5 bases). V shed 2 bases and J shed 13 bases, with 12 bases lying between them. The CDR3 runs to 12 residues. Germline CDR1 SGHTA, CDR2 FQGNSA. CDR3 in amino acids: CASSLRSGNQFF. CDR3 bases: TGTGCCAGCAGCTTACGGTCAGGGAACCAGTTCTTC.

This clone was detected only once. V is TRBV6-5 and J is TRBJ2-7, with a weak D call TRBD2 (6 bases). V was cut by 7 bases and J by 7 bases, with 11 bases left in between. The V gene's germline CDR1 is MNHEY and CDR2 SVGAGI. The CDR3 consists of 11 residues. CDR3 residues: CASTGGVEQYF. CDR3 bases: TGTGCCAGCACGGGCGGGGTTGAGCAGTACTTC.

J is TRBJ2-3 and V is TRBV14; D might be TRBD2 (7 bases). Germline V gives CDR1 SGHDN, CDR2 FVKESK. The CDR3 has 15 residues. V lost 4 bases and J lost 4, with 15 bases in between. The DNA for the CDR3 is TGTGCCAGCAGCCCCGGGGGGCCCAGGGCAGATACGCAGTATTTT. Protein sequence: CASSPGGPRADTQYF.

This clone occurred once. J is TRBJ2-5 and V is TRBV7-9; maybe TRBD2 (5 bases). The V and J ends lost 7 bases and 5 bases respectively, with 11 bases between them. This CDR3 region has 12 residues. Per the germline V gene, CDR1 is SEHNR and CDR2 is FQNEAQ (reference sequence). The DNA for the CDR3 is TGTGCCAGCACCCCCACGGGGGAGACCCAGTACTTC. This sequence encodes CASTPTGETQYF. The variable domain in full, completed from reference TRBV7-9 and TRBJ2-5, reads DTGVSQNPRHKITKRGQNVTFRCDPISEHNRLYWYRQTLGQGPEFLTYFQNEAQLEKSRLLSDRFSAERPKGSFSTLEIQRTEQGDSAMYLCASTPTGETQYFGPGTRLLVL.

The genes are TRBV28 and TRBJ2-7, with D uncertain. There are 11 residues in the CDR3. Germline assignment: CDR1 MDHEN and CDR2 SYDVKM. V dropped 4 bases and J dropped 3 bases, with 4 bases sitting between them. Here the CDR3 reads CASSSHYEQYF. CDR3 sequence (DNA): TGTGCCAGCAGTTCCCACTACGAGCAGTACTTC.

The rearrangement links TRBV12-5 to TRBJ2-7; TRBD2 agrees at 12 bases. The CDR3 has 22 residues. V shed 0 bases, J shed 6 bases, and the junction held 24 bases outside the gene matches. In germline, CDR1 is LGHNT, CDR2 FRNRAP. CDR3 coding DNA: TGTGCTAGTGGTTTGGTACTCGTAGATGTTGCTAGCGGGAGGGTTCTCCTCCGCGAGCAGTACTTC. It is translated as CASGLVLVDVASGRVLLREQYF. The variable domain in full, completed from reference TRBV12-5 and TRBJ2-7, reads DARVTQTPRHKVTEMGQEVTMRCQPILGHNTVFWYRQTMMQGLELLAYFRNRAPLDDSGMPKDRFSAEMPDATLATLKIQPSEPRDSAVYFCASGLVLVDVASGRVLLREQYFGPGTRLTVT.

In nucleotides, the CDR3 is TGTGCCAGCAGCAAAGCGGGACAGGGGGCCTGGTATGGCTACACCTTC. Translating it yields CASSKAGQGAWYGYTF. The V gene is TRBV28, the J gene TRBJ1-2; 12 bases fit TRBD1. Germline CDR1 MDHEN, CDR2 SYDVKM. This CDR3 region has 16 residues. J lost 5 bases, V lost 6 bases, and 10 bases had no gene match.

The J gene is TRBJ1-5, the V gene TRBV5-8; 9 bases align to TRBD1. In germline, CDR1 is SGHTS, CDR2 YDEGEE. V trimming: 4 bases; J trimming: 3 bases; junction bases outside the gene matches: 8. The length of the CDR3 is 16 residues. The CDR3 here is CASSPLGQGNNQPQHF. CDR3 DNA sequence: TGTGCCAGCAGCCCTCTCGGACAGGGGAACAATCAGCCCCAGCATTTT.